The T cell receptor beta chain under discussion was sequenced for a study of cytomegalovirus exposure and HLA in healthy donors. The study, taken as a whole, reports: About 87% or about 30% of the time was how often most TCR beta V segments were productive, according to an earlier analysis.

About this clone itself: The antigen is undetermined.

V gave up 9 bases and J gave up 5 bases; unmatched junction bases: 3. CDR1 and CDR2 from the germline V gene are ENHRY and SYGVKD. The CDR3 length is 11 residues. Vbeta (60) and Jbeta (13) primers were used in the PCR. Repertoires were generated with immunoSEQ multiplex PCR, while TCRdb's copy carries only in-frame clones and drops some. The data contain 240,000 or so clones, approximately 82% of them singletons. The chain couples TRBV10-3 to TRBJ1-2; 7 nucleotides line up with TRBD1. The sample consisted of PBMCs. The origin of this receptor is a woman aged 55-75 years in good health and CMV-seropositive. The CDR3 region is CAIQGTYGYTF. The CDR3 nucleotides read TGTGCCATACAGGGGACTTATGGCTACACCTTC.